The 29 T cell receptor beta chains in this list originate from one sample, sequenced in a study of blood T cell repertoires in COVID-19. The assay was immunoSEQ multiplex PCR, and TCRdb's table has in-frame clones only and misses some. This sample has a few hundred thousand clones; roughly 91% occur once, and the top ten carry more than 9.5%. The sample taken for sequencing was peripheral blood. These receptors all come from a woman between 25 and 40 years old with COVID-19, enrolled during active disease.

This clone was observed at least ten times. J is TRBJ1-2 and V is TRBV28; 11 bases are shared with TRBD1. Germline V CDR1 and CDR2: MDHEN, SYDVKM. Trimming took 2 bases from V and 4 from J; bases not matched to a gene: 6. This CDR3 is built from 16 residues. CDR3 DNA sequence: TGTGCCAGCAGTTTAACCGGGACAGGGGGTTCCTATGGCTACACCTTC. Translation: CASSLTGTGGSYGYTF.

The CDR3 coding sequence is TGTGCCACCAGCAGGTTACAGGGTACAGATACGCAGTATTTT. Protein product: CATSRLQGTDTQYF. The rearrangement joins TRBV15 to TRBJ2-3, with D possibly matching TRBD1 (6 bases). V lost 3 bases and J 3 bases, leaving 10 bases between the germline ends. Germline loops: CDR1 LNHNV, CDR2 YYDKDF (reference sequence). The CDR3 length is 14 residues.

The J gene is TRBJ1-2, the V gene TRBV20-1; unclear D gene. The CDR3 is made up of 10 amino acids. The germline V gene has CDR1 DFQATT and CDR2 SNEGSKA (reference sequence). V was clipped by 8 bases and J by 8 bases, with 12 bases between them. CDR3 DNA sequence: TGCAGTCCCGAGCCTAGGGGCTACACCTTC. Translated: CSPEPRGYTF.

The V call is TRBV18, the J call TRBJ2-7, with D possibly TRBD1 on 5 matching bases. CDR3 length: 18 amino acids. V shed 0 bases and J shed 2 bases, with 20 bases lying between them. From germline, CDR1 is KGHSH and CDR2 LQKENI. CDR3 amino acids: CASSPPCRQPDPPYEQYF. In nucleotides, the CDR3 is TGTGCCAGCTCACCACCGTGTCGACAGCCAGACCCCCCCTACGAGCAGTACTTC.

This clone came up once. The chain combines TRBV6-5 with TRBJ2-1; D is perhaps TRBD1 (5 bases). V was pared by 6 bases and J by 4 bases, with 13 bases between. Germline values: CDR1 MNHEY, CDR2 SVGAGI. The CDR3 length is 14 residues. CDR3 residues: CASSTQGYYNEQFF. CDR3 nucleotide sequence: TGTGCCAGCAGCACTCAGGGATATTACAATGAGCAGTTCTTC.

The genes are TRBV21-1 and TRBJ1-6; TRBD1, as called in the table, went unchecked against the DNA. TRBV21-1 is reported as a pseudogene. The CDR3 spans 17 residues. This CDR3 reads CASSKKTEWADNSPLHF. The CDR3 nucleotides are TGTGCCAGCAGCAAAAAGACAGAATGGGCTGATAATTCACCCCTCCACTTT.

The chain links TRBV2 to TRBJ2-7; possibly TRBD1 for D (6 bases). The CDR3 consists of 14 residues. Deletions cut 6 bases from V and 0 bases from J, with 12 bases between. Germline V CDR1 and CDR2: SNHLY, FYNNEI. Here the CDR3 reads CASSDRPSSYEQYF. The CDR3 DNA reads as TGTGCCAGCAGCGACAGGCCGAGCTCCTACGAGCAGTACTTC.

The J gene is TRBJ2-1, the V gene TRBV6-6, with 9 bases lining up with TRBD1. From germline, CDR1 is MNHNY and CDR2 SVGAGI (reference sequence). CDR3 size: 17 residues. The J segment lost 2 bases and the V segment lost 5 bases, leaving 10 bases of the junction unmatched. Here the CDR3 reads CASSPEQGALAYNEQFF. Here the CDR3 DNA reads TGTGCCAGCAGTCCTGAACAGGGGGCGCTTGCCTACAATGAGCAGTTCTTC.

The chain has TRBV29-1 and TRBJ1-1; D perhaps matches TRBD1 (5 bases). The CDR3 is made up of 12 amino acids. Germline CDR1 reads SQVTM; CDR2 reads ANQGSEA. Deletions cut 7 bases from V and 1 base from J, with 10 bases between. For the CDR3, the DNA is TGCAGCGCCACAGGAAAGAACACTGAAGCTTTCTTT. As protein: CSATGKNTEAFF.

The CDR3 region is CARSSRLTGRVTITEAFF. The CDR3 DNA reads as TGTGCCAGAAGCTCCAGGCTAACAGGGCGGGTGACTATAACTGAAGCTTTCTTT. The V call is TRBV5-3, the J call TRBJ1-1, with a weak D call TRBD1 (6 bases). TRBV5-3 is classed as an ORF, of uncertain function. V was pared by 3 bases and J by 5 bases, with 26 bases between. This CDR3 comprises 18 residues.

This clone was found a few times. The rearrangement joins TRBV10-3 to TRBJ1-1; possibly TRBD1 for D (6 bases). Germline CDR1 reads ENHRY; CDR2 reads SYGVKD. The V and J ends lost 6 bases and 0 bases respectively, with 14 bases between them. The CDR3 loop spans 15 amino acids. Here the CDR3 reads CAIRGTPTMNTEAFF. The CDR3 coding sequence is TGTGCCATCAGGGGGACACCTACTATGAACACTGAAGCTTTCTTT.

A single count supports this clone. This chain joins TRBV9 and TRBJ2-3; 9 bases map to TRBD1. V gave up 0 bases and J gave up 6 bases; unmatched junction bases: 2. This CDR3 has 14 amino acids. The germline gives CDR1 SGDLS, CDR2 YYNGEE. CDR3 residues: CASSVATGGDTQYF. The CDR3 nucleotides are TGTGCCAGCAGCGTAGCAACAGGGGGCGATACGCAGTATTTT.

With respect to this clone: The same CDR3 also results from other DNA sequences found in this sample. The chain couples TRBV2 to TRBJ2-3; 12 bases fit TRBD2. After removal of 5 bases from V and 3 bases from J, the junction contained 0 bases not matched to a gene. The CDR3 covers 14 residues. Germline V CDR1 and CDR2: SNHLY, FYNNEI. The CDR3 DNA reads TGTGCCAGCAGTACTAGCGGGGGGACAGATACGCAGTATTTT. Translating gives CASSTSGGTDTQYF. Filled out from reference TRBV2 and TRBJ2-3, the complete variable domain reads EPEVTQTPSHQVTQMGQEVILRCVPISNHLYFYWYRQILGQKVEFLVSFYNNEISEKSEIFDDQFSVERPDGSNFTLKIRSTKLEDSAMYFCASSTSGGTDTQYFGPGTRLTVL.

The gene calls are TRBV28 and TRBJ1-6; D perhaps matches TRBD1 (6 bases). The CDR3 covers 15 residues. In germline, CDR1 is MDHEN, CDR2 SYDVKM. With 3 bases removed from V and 6 bases from J, the gap between germline ends came to 12 bases. The CDR3 DNA reads as TGTGCCAGCAGTTTGAGGACAGTCCCTAATTCACCCCTCCACTTT. Its protein is CASSLRTVPNSPLHF.

This clone turned up a few times. The V call is TRBV6-5, the J call TRBJ2-5; tentatively, D is TRBD1 (6 bases). Deletions cut 4 bases from V and 1 base from J, with 13 bases between. Germline V gene lookup returns CDR1 MNHEY and CDR2 SVGAGI. This CDR3 spans 15 amino acids. CDR3 nucleotide sequence: TGTGCCAGCAGTTTAACCAGGGGCCCCCAAGAGACCCAGTACTTC. It yields the protein CASSLTRGPQETQYF.

This clone was picked up a small number of times. The rearrangement uses TRBV10-2 and TRBJ2-5, with 11 positions matching TRBD2. Germline V gives CDR1 WSHSY, CDR2 SAAADI. The CDR3 is made up of 14 amino acids. With 4 bases clipped from V and 6 bases from J, the junction kept 4 bases outside the gene matches. The CDR3 bases are TGCGCCAGCAGTGGTAGCGGGGGGGCGAAGACCCAGTACTTC. Protein sequence: CASSGSGGAKTQYF.

The chain recombines TRBV5-6 with TRBJ2-7, with D hard to call. The CDR3 extends over 11 amino acids. The germline V gene encodes CDR1 SGHDT and CDR2 YYEEEE. V was cut by 5 bases and J by 7 bases, with 10 bases left in between. The CDR3 nucleotides read TGTGCCAGCAGTCTTCTGAGGGAGCAGTACTTC. Protein sequence: CASSLLREQYF.

The chain combines TRBV2 with TRBJ2-1, with 9 positions matching TRBD2. Germline V lookup: CDR1 SNHLY, CDR2 FYNNEI. V gave up 8 bases and J gave up 10 bases; unmatched junction bases: 12. The CDR3 has 14 residues. The CDR3, as DNA: TGTGCCAGCTTGGGGCAGCGGGGGGCCGGGGAGCAGTTCTTC. As protein: CASLGQRGAGEQFF. Looking up the rest from reference TRBV2 and TRBJ2-1 gives the full variable domain: EPEVTQTPSHQVTQMGQEVILRCVPISNHLYFYWYRQILGQKVEFLVSFYNNEISEKSEIFDDQFSVERPDGSNFTLKIRSTKLEDSAMYFCASLGQRGAGEQFFGPGTRLTVL.

The chain links TRBV19 to TRBJ2-3; TRBD2 aligns across 7 bases. This CDR3 is 14 amino acids long. From germline, CDR1 is LNHDA and CDR2 SQIVND (reference sequence). V was pared by 1 base and J by 8 bases, with 6 bases of the junction left unmatched. The CDR3: CASSIAGGGGTQYF. CDR3 DNA sequence: TGTGCCAGTAGTATAGCGGGGGGTGGAGGTACGCAGTATTTT.

The CDR3 loop is CASSQTAWGGVSEAFF. The CDR3 coding sequence is TGTGCCAGCAGCCAAACTGCCTGGGGGGGAGTCTCTGAAGCTTTCTTT. The chain employs TRBV3-1 (or the pseudogene TRBV3-2) and TRBJ1-1; tentatively, D is TRBD1 (5 bases). The V gene lost 2 bases and the J gene lost 6 bases, with 19 bases spanning the gap. The CDR3 sequence is 16 residues long. Germline CDR1 reads LGHDT; CDR2 reads YNNKEL (reference sequence).

The V and J genes are TRBV27 and TRBJ2-4; D is ambiguous. The CDR3 totals 12 residues. Trimming took off 11 bases at V and 3 bases at J, with 11 bases between the two ends. Germline V gene data show CDR1 as MNHEY and CDR2 as SMNVEV (reference sequence). This CDR3 reads CAAPIYKNIQYF. Written as DNA, the CDR3 is TGTGCCGCGCCGATTTACAAAAACATTCAGTACTTC.

The chain joins TRBV5-4 to TRBJ2-3, with a weak D call TRBD2 (7 bases). This CDR3 spans 13 amino acids. Germline V gives CDR1 SGHNT, CDR2 YYREEE (reference sequence). In DNA, the CDR3 is TGTGCTGTCCGGGGGGCTAGCACAGATACGCAGTATTTT. Translated: CAVRGASTDTQYF. Full variable domain (missing parts from reference TRBV5-4 and TRBJ2-3): ETGVTQSPTHLIKTRGQQVTLRCSSQSGHNTVSWYQQALGQGPQFIFQYYREEENGRGNFPPRFSGLQFPNYSSELNVNALELDDSALYLCAVRGASTDTQYFGPGTRLTVL.

V usage is TRBV2 and J usage is TRBJ1-1; D unclear. There are 13 residues in the CDR3. Germline CDR1 SNHLY, CDR2 FYNNEI. The germline V and J ends were trimmed by 2 bases and 1 base, with 5 bases remaining between them. The CDR3 region is CASSESGNTEAFF. The DNA for the CDR3 is TGTGCCAGCAGTGAATCGGGGAACACTGAAGCTTTCTTT.

The CDR3 spells CAIEPVGFPGEQYF. The CDR3 DNA is TGTGCCATCGAACCTGTAGGGTTCCCGGGGGAGCAGTACTTC. The V gene is TRBV7-9, the J gene TRBJ2-7; D is possibly TRBD2 (5 bases). Germline CDR1 and CDR2: SEHNR and FQNEAQ (reference sequence). The CDR3 runs 14 residues. V shed 10 bases and J shed 7 bases, with 23 bases lying between them. Full variable domain (outside the CDR3, taken from reference TRBV7-9 and TRBJ2-7): DTGVSQNPRHKITKRGQNVTFRCDPISEHNRLYWYRQTLGQGPEFLTYFQNEAQLEKSRLLSDRFSAERPKGSFSTLEIQRTEQGDSAMYLCAIEPVGFPGEQYFGPGTRLTVT.

For the CDR3, the DNA is TGTGCCAGCGAAACCCTCGACAGGGGCCGAACTGAGGCCAAAAACATTCAGTACTTC. As protein: CASETLDRGRTEAKNIQYF. This chain connects TRBV2 to TRBJ2-4, with 8 bases aligning to TRBD1. This CDR3 comprises 19 residues. CDR1 SNHLY and CDR2 FYNNEI come from the germline V gene. V was clipped by 8 bases and J by 1 base; unmatched bases: 19. Combining the CDR3 with reference TRBV2 and TRBJ2-4 gives the whole variable domain EPEVTQTPSHQVTQMGQEVILRCVPISNHLYFYWYRQILGQKVEFLVSFYNNEISEKSEIFDDQFSVERPDGSNFTLKIRSTKLEDSAMYFCASETLDRGRTEAKNIQYFGAGTRLSVL.

This clone has just one count. CDR3 in amino acids: CASSSSGTGFLDEQFF. The CDR3 coding sequence is TGCGCCAGCAGCAGTTCCGGGACAGGGTTTTTGGATGAGCAGTTCTTC. V usage is TRBV4-1 and J usage is TRBJ2-1; 9 bases agree with TRBD1. Trimming took 5 bases from V and 8 from J; bases not matched to a gene: 13. This CDR3 comprises 16 residues. Per germline, CDR1 MGHRA and CDR2 YSYEKL.

The chain recombines TRBV3-1 (or the pseudogene TRBV3-2) with TRBJ2-1, with D unresolved. The CDR3 is 13 residues long. Germline V gene sequence: CDR1 LGHDT, CDR2 YNNKEL (reference sequence). Trimming removed 4 bases from V and 7 bases from J, with 11 bases in between. CDR3 sequence (DNA): TGTGCCAGCAGCCCGACTGCCGGGAATGAGCAGTTCTTC. Translation gives CASSPTAGNEQFF.

In its sample, this clone was seen once. The V call is TRBV3-1 (or the pseudogene TRBV3-2), the J call TRBJ2-3, with D possibly matching TRBD2 (6 bases). Between the trimmed V and J ends, which lost 1 base and 4 bases, there was a span of 18 bases. This CDR3 contains 17 residues. Germline CDR1 LGHDT, CDR2 YNNKEL (reference sequence). CDR3 bases: TGTGCCAGCAGCCAAGGTGCCCTACTAGCCGGGCCAGATACGCAGTATTTT. It codes for CASSQGALLAGPDTQYF.

This clone was counted only a few times. Here the CDR3 reads CASRPGTGPAPLHF. In nucleotides, the CDR3 is TGTGCCAGCAGACCGGGGACAGGGCCAGCACCCCTCCACTTT. The rearrangement uses TRBV6-5 and TRBJ1-6; 9 positions match TRBD1. The CDR3 covers 14 residues. V lost 6 bases and J lost 11; bases outside the gene matches: 8. CDR1 is MNHEY, CDR2 SVGAGI, per germline.